This entry lists 11 T cell receptor beta chains sequenced from one sample in a study of blood T cell repertoires in COVID-19. TCRdb's copy holds only in-frame clones and misses some; the assay was immunoSEQ multiplex PCR. Here the sample spans approximately 150,000 clones, approximately 90% being singletons. Material for sequencing was peripheral blood. The receptors shown here come from a man aged 18 to 30 with COVID-19, enrolled during active disease.

The chain is built from TRBV28 and TRBJ1-2; D gene unclear. The germline V gene encodes CDR1 MDHEN and CDR2 SYDVKM. The CDR3 totals 12 residues. With 6 bases removed from V and 8 bases from J, the gap between germline ends came to 13 bases. CDR3 sequence (DNA): TGTGCCAGCAGCCAATCAGTGATAGGCTACACCTTC. Residues: CASSQSVIGYTF.

The V and J genes are TRBV4-1 and TRBJ1-1; D is unresolved. Trimming pared 2 bases from V and 0 bases from J, leaving 16 bases between. This CDR3 region has 17 residues. The V gene's germline CDR1 is MGHRA and CDR2 YSYEKL. The CDR3 protein is CASSQLGGRAMNTEAFF. In DNA form, the CDR3 reads TGCGCCAGCAGCCAATTGGGAGGGAGGGCGATGAACACTGAAGCTTTCTTT.

The chain carries TRBV27 and TRBJ1-5; 7 nucleotides agree with TRBD1. V lost 4 bases to trimming and J lost 6 bases; unmatched junction nucleotides: 6. CDR3 length: 14 residues. Looked up from germline, CDR1 is MNHEY and CDR2 is SMNVEV (reference sequence). CDR3 nucleotide sequence: TGTGCCAGCAGTTCAAGACAGGGTTCTCAGCCCCAGCATTTT. Translated, it gives CASSSRQGSQPQHF.

V usage is TRBV6-5 and J usage is TRBJ2-1; TRBD1 matches 9 bases. The germline V gene has CDR1 MNHEY and CDR2 SVGAGI. The length of the CDR3 is 16 residues. The ends lost 0 bases at V and 2 bases at J; junction bases unmatched: 2. CDR3 amino acids: CASSYSTGGPYNEQFF. In nucleotides, the CDR3 is TGTGCCAGCAGTTACTCGACAGGGGGGCCCTACAATGAGCAGTTCTTC.

The chain is built from TRBV18 and TRBJ2-3; D unclear. In germline, CDR1 is KGHSH, CDR2 LQKENI. The V end was cut by 2 bases, the J end by 1 base, with 10 bases between. The CDR3 is 15 residues long. Written as DNA, the CDR3 is TGTGCCAGCTCACCAGGGCTTGGTGGCACAGATACGCAGTATTTT. Translated: CASSPGLGGTDTQYF.

In DNA form, the CDR3 reads TGTGCCAGCAGCCAATTAGACAGGGGCCTTGGAAACACCATATATTTT. Its translation: CASSQLDRGLGNTIYF. This rearrangement joins TRBV3-1 (or the pseudogene TRBV3-2) to TRBJ1-3; 8 bases line up with TRBD1. Germline CDR1 is LGHDT and CDR2 is YNNKEL (reference sequence). The CDR3 length is 16 residues. J gave up 3 bases and V 2 bases, and 6 bases lay outside the gene matches.

This chain joins TRBV3-1 (or the pseudogene TRBV3-2) and TRBJ2-2, with D possibly TRBD2 on 6 matching bases. From germline, CDR1 is LGHDT and CDR2 YNNKEL (reference sequence). The CDR3 extends over 14 amino acids. V was pared by 2 bases and J by 3 bases, with 7 bases between. CDR3 bases: TGTGCCAGCAGCCAATGGGAGGACACCGGGGAGCTGTTTTTT. Translated: CASSQWEDTGELFF.

The chain links TRBV27 to TRBJ2-2; TRBD2 aligns across 9 bases. The length of the CDR3 is 15 residues. V trimming: 6 bases; J trimming: 4 bases; junction bases outside the gene matches: 6. Germline CDR1 and CDR2: MNHEY and SMNVEV (reference sequence). The CDR3: CASRYSGSGTGELFF. As DNA, the CDR3 is TGTGCCAGCAGGTATAGCGGGAGTGGCACCGGGGAGCTGTTTTTT.

This clone was seen a single time. The V and J genes are TRBV6-1 and TRBJ1-2; 8 bases agree with TRBD1. The CDR3 extends over 18 amino acids. CDR1 is MNHNS, CDR2 SASEGT, per germline. With V trimmed by 1 base and J by 0 bases, 10 bases remained unmatched. CDR3 amino acids: CASSEGSRDRYSNYGYTF. CDR3 sequence (DNA): TGTGCCAGCAGTGAAGGGTCGAGGGACAGGTATTCTAACTATGGCTACACCTTC.

V is TRBV4-2 and J is TRBJ2-2, with a weak D call TRBD1 (6 bases). Deletions cut 6 bases from V and 0 bases from J, with 11 bases between. The length of the CDR3 is 15 residues. Germline-derived CDR1 and CDR2 are LGHNA and YNFKEQ. This CDR3 is CASRRGRTNTGELFF. As DNA, the CDR3 is TGTGCCAGCAGGAGGGGGAGAACGAACACCGGGGAGCTGTTTTTT.

The rearrangement uses TRBV7-2 and TRBJ2-1; D uncertain. In germline, CDR1 is SGHTA, CDR2 FQGNSA. Trimming shortened V by 5 bases and J by 5 bases, and 10 bases separated the two germline ends. This CDR3 spans 13 amino acids. DNA for the CDR3: TGTGCCAGCAGCCCCAGTAGCAACAATGAGCAGTTCTTC. This gives the protein CASSPSSNNEQFF.